This TCR beta chain was documented in a study of OX40 agonist ivuxolimab in advanced cancers. Baseline was the first blood sampling point, followed by cycle 4 day 1 and cycle 7 day 1. V lost 3 bases and J 2 bases, leaving 16 bases between the germline ends. Germline CDR1 is KGHSH and CDR2 is LQKENI. The CDR3 spans 16 residues. The method was immunoSEQ multiplex PCR; TCRdb's version includes in-frame clones alone and lacks a portion of them. The sample lists approximately 160,000 clones; 94% were seen once. General study findings and limits: Expanded clones were, on average, more numerous among CD8+ T cells than CD4+.

Notes on this clone: Its antigen is not known.

The source of this sequence is an adult with an advanced solid tumor such as melanoma, head and neck, liver or kidney cancer. The material was CD4+ or CD8+ T cells sorted from blood, obtained in a trial of the OX40 agonist ivuxolimab. The rearrangement links TRBV18 to TRBJ1-1; D call uncertain. The CDR3 DNA follows: TGTGCCAGCTCACCTTCCTCGGACGGCGGTAACACTGAAGCTTTCTTT. Amino acids: CASSPSSDGGNTEAFF.